Presented here are 14 T cell receptor beta chains from one specimen sequenced in a study of OX40 agonist ivuxolimab in advanced cancers. Libraries were made using the immunoSEQ multiplex PCR assay. Drawn from immuneACCESS, this table holds only the in-frame rearrangements with V and J called that TCRdb kept. Clones are partly lost; checked studies trace under half to an unresolved V gene and leave the rest unexplained. The sample table records about 76,000 clones; 70% to 90% of these occur just once. About 6% of the sample goes to the ten largest clones. Specimen: CD4+ or CD8+ T cells sorted from blood, collected in a trial of the OX40 agonist ivuxolimab. Receptor source: an adult with an advanced solid tumor such as melanoma, head and neck, liver or kidney cancer.

Worth noting for this clone: One junction end disagrees with the germline gene, perhaps due to a read error. The chain carries TRBV14 and TRBJ2-7, with D possibly called TRBD1 or TRBD2 (5 bases each). The CDR3 consists of 13 residues. In germline, CDR1 is SGHDN, CDR2 FVKESK. In nucleotides, the CDR3 is TGTGCCAGCAGCCAAGATCTCGGTGGGACCTTGGGCTTC. Amino acid sequence: CASSQDLGGTLGF.

This clone was found a few times. This chain links TRBV18 with TRBJ1-1; no definite D call. Germline CDR1 and CDR2: KGHSH and LQKENI. This CDR3 is built from 15 residues. V was cut by 0 bases and J by 1 base, with 9 bases left in between. The CDR3: CASSPPTKSNTEAFF. Written as DNA, the CDR3 is TGTGCCAGCTCACCACCGACAAAATCGAACACTGAAGCTTTCTTT.

This sequence joins TRBV7-3 and TRBJ2-7; 8 nucleotides line up with TRBD2. This CDR3 region has 16 residues. J gave up 1 base and V 4 bases, and 9 bases lay outside the gene matches. Per the germline V gene, CDR1 is SGHTA and CDR2 is FQGTGA. The CDR3 coding sequence is TGTGCCAGCAGCTCACGGCTCCTAGCGGGTTCCTACGAGCAGTACTTC. This codes for CASSSRLLAGSYEQYF.

This chain links TRBV7-2 with TRBJ2-5; the D gene is possibly TRBD1 (5 bases). The ends were cut back, 5 bases at V and 2 bases at J, with 15 bases in the middle. CDR3 size: 15 residues. Germline loops: CDR1 SGHTA, CDR2 FQGNSA. CDR3 sequence (DNA): TGTGCCAGCAGCCCCCGACCAGGGCTACAAGAGACCCAGTACTTC. Amino acids: CASSPRPGLQETQYF.

The CDR3 region is CASISDTSYEQYF. In DNA, the CDR3 is TGTGCCAGCATATCGGACACCTCCTACGAGCAGTACTTC. The chain combines TRBV6-5 with TRBJ2-7; D possibly corresponds to TRBD1 (5 bases). Trimming shortened V by 7 bases and J by 0 bases, and 10 bases separated the two germline ends. CDR3 length: 13 residues. Germline lookup yields CDR1 MNHEY and CDR2 SVGAGI.

The J gene is TRBJ2-1, the V gene TRBV5-6; D might be TRBD2 (5 bases). CDR3 size: 17 residues. V gave up 0 bases and J gave up 6 bases, with 19 bases separating them. Germline values: CDR1 SGHDT, CDR2 YYEEEE. The CDR3 region is CASSLAEEAAWSNEQFF. DNA for the CDR3: TGTGCCAGCAGCTTGGCCGAGGAGGCCGCCTGGAGCAATGAGCAGTTCTTC.

The chain combines TRBV6-1 with TRBJ1-3; D gene unclear. The CDR3 extends over 16 amino acids. V lost 1 base and J 2 bases, leaving 12 bases between the germline ends. Germline assignment: CDR1 MNHNS and CDR2 SASEGT. DNA of the CDR3: TGTGCCAGCAGTGAAGTCTTGGGGATGCCTGGAAACACCATATATTTT. Amino acids: CASSEVLGMPGNTIYF.

The rearrangement links TRBV10-1 to TRBJ2-6; 9 nucleotides line up with TRBD1. The germline CDR1 and CDR2 sequences are WNHNN and SYGVQD (reference sequence). The length of the CDR3 is 18 residues. With V trimmed by 6 bases and J by 4 bases, 13 bases remained unmatched. CDR3 sequence reads: CASRVYRDRATGANVLTF. CDR3 in DNA: TGCGCCAGCAGAGTCTACCGGGACAGGGCCACGGGGGCCAACGTCCTGACTTTC.

V gene TRBV4-3 combines with J gene TRBJ1-4; no reliable D call. Looked up from germline, CDR1 is LGHNA and CDR2 is YSLEER. CDR3 length: 14 amino acids. The V gene lost 4 bases and the J gene lost 8 bases, with 14 bases spanning the gap. CDR3 bases: TGCGCCAGCAGCCCAGGAAGAGCCGGAGAAAAACTGTTTTTT. Its translation: CASSPGRAGEKLFF.

This chain uses TRBV7-2 with TRBJ1-6; D remains ambiguous. Trimming cost V 7 bases and J 9 bases, with 13 bases left between them. The CDR3 length is 13 residues. Per germline, CDR1 SGHTA and CDR2 FQGNSA. The CDR3 nucleotides are TGTGCCAGCATCGAAGGTCTGGGTTCACCCCTCCACTTT. Protein: CASIEGLGSPLHF.

This clone showed up just a few times. V and J are TRBV7-9 and TRBJ2-2; no definite D call. This CDR3 has 14 amino acids. In germline, CDR1 is SEHNR, CDR2 FQNEAQ (reference sequence). V shed 1 base and J shed 1 base, with 4 bases lying between them. The CDR3 reads CASSLGLNTGELFF. The CDR3 nucleotides are TGTGCCAGCAGCTTAGGACTGAACACCGGGGAGCTGTTTTTT.

The chain joins TRBV4-3 to TRBJ1-2; D is perhaps TRBD1 (5 bases). With 1 base removed from V and 4 bases from J, the gap between germline ends came to 13 bases. Germline V lookup: CDR1 LGHNA, CDR2 YSLEER. CDR3 length: 15 residues. CDR3 residues: CASSQGWDGSYGYTF. The CDR3 coding sequence is TGCGCCAGCAGCCAAGGGTGGGACGGCTCCTATGGCTACACCTTC.

V is TRBV7-6 and J is TRBJ2-2; D gene ambiguous. CDR1 and CDR2 (germline): SGHVS, FNYEAQ. The CDR3 sequence is 15 residues long. The V gene lost 1 base and the J gene lost 0 bases, with 6 bases spanning the gap. CDR3 nucleotides: TGTGCCAGCAGCTTAGTCAGCTCGAACACCGGGGAGCTGTTTTTT. It yields the protein CASSLVSSNTGELFF. The complete variable domain, with remaining parts taken from reference TRBV7-6 and TRBJ2-2, reads GAGVSQSPRYKVTKRGQDVALRCDPISGHVSLYWYRQALGQGPEFLTYFNYEAQQDKSGLPNDRFSAERPEGSISTLTIQRTEQRDSAMYRCASSLVSSNTGELFFGEGSRLTVL.

This chain uses TRBV19 with TRBJ1-5; D not resolved. The V end lost 0 bases, the J end lost 6 bases, and 12 bases lay between the germline ends. Germline loops: CDR1 LNHDA, CDR2 SQIVND (reference sequence). The CDR3 consists of 15 residues. In DNA, the CDR3 is TGTGCCAGTAGTATAGATCCCCTGGGAAGTCAGCCCCAGCATTTT. This encodes CASSIDPLGSQPQHF.